This passage covers 10 T cell receptor beta chains from one sample sequenced in a study of T cell responses to AZD1222 COVID-19 vaccine (dated by TCRdb to about 2021). The meaning of the sample's time point label: about 28 days (+/-7) after the second vaccine dose. The protocol used for the library was the immunoSEQ multiplex PCR assay. TCRdb limited this immuneACCESS table to in-frame rearrangements with V and J called. A share of clones is missing; checked studies link under half to unresolved V genes, and the rest is unexplained. The sample table records 150,000 to 200,000 clones; about 90% of these occur just once. The ten largest clonotypes hold about 1% of the sample. The sample in question was peripheral blood, obtained 28 days after the second AZD1222 dose. The receptor source for this set is an adult who received the AZD1222 COVID-19 vaccine.

The rearrangement joins TRBV6-5 to TRBJ1-1; tentatively, D is TRBD1 (5 bases). The CDR3 consists of 12 residues. Trimming removed 1 base from V and 6 bases from J, with 6 bases in between. Germline CDR1 is MNHEY and CDR2 is SVGAGI. CDR3 region: CASSYWGAEAFF. The CDR3 region has the DNA TGTGCCAGCAGTTACTGGGGGGCTGAAGCTTTCTTT.

The chain couples TRBV30 to TRBJ1-4; D uncertain. CDR3 size: 13 residues. V lost 0 bases and J lost 8, with 10 bases in between. Germline CDR1 is GTSNPN and CDR2 is SVGIG (reference sequence). The CDR3 nucleotides read TGTGCCTGGAGTGTACTACCGAGGGAAAAACTGTTTTTT. Its protein product is CAWSVLPREKLFF.

This sequence joins TRBV18 and TRBJ2-5; no clear D. Germline CDR1 and CDR2: KGHSH and LQKENI. V was cut by 3 bases and J by 4 bases, with 9 bases left in between. The CDR3 is 13 amino acids. The CDR3: CASSPTTLETQYF. The DNA for the CDR3 is TGTGCCAGCTCACCGACGACTTTAGAGACCCAGTACTTC.

CDR3 in DNA: TGTGCCAGCAGCTTGGATAAGGTTGAGGCTCAGCCCCAGCATTTT. This codes for CASSLDKVEAQPQHF. This rearrangement joins TRBV5-4 to TRBJ1-5, with unresolved D. Germline V lookup: CDR1 SGHNT, CDR2 YYREEE (reference sequence). This CDR3 spans 15 amino acids. V dropped 0 bases and J dropped 6 bases, with 13 bases sitting between them.

V and J are TRBV12-3 or TRBV12-4 and TRBJ2-4; D is ambiguous. CDR3 size: 13 residues. Trimming took 3 bases from V and 4 from J, leaving 7 bases between them. CDR3 coding DNA: TGTGCCAGCAGTTTTGGCGGTAAAAACATTCAGTACTTC. Translated: CASSFGGKNIQYF.

This chain uses TRBV10-2 with TRBJ2-2; the D gene could be TRBD1 or TRBD2 (6 bases each). Germline CDR1 is WSHSY and CDR2 is SAAADI. V lost 6 bases and J lost 1, with 9 bases in between. The length of the CDR3 is 14 residues. As DNA, the CDR3 is TGCGCCAGCAGGGGGGGCAAGAACACCGGGGAGCTGTTTTTT. It yields the protein CASRGGKNTGELFF.

This chain joins TRBV29-1 and TRBJ1-2; the D is unclear. V was clipped by 6 bases and J by 4 bases, with 9 bases between them. The CDR3 extends over 11 amino acids. CDR1 SQVTM and CDR2 ANQGSEA come from the germline V gene. The CDR3 sequence is CSVDMVYGYTF. The CDR3 coding sequence is TGCAGCGTAGACATGGTCTATGGCTACACCTTC.

The rearrangement links TRBV5-1 to TRBJ2-7, with TRBD1 as a possible D gene (5 bases). The CDR3 is 13 residues long. V lost 4 bases and J 0 bases, leaving 8 bases between the germline ends. CDR1 SGHRS and CDR2 YFSETQ come from the germline V gene. The CDR3 DNA reads TGCGCCAGCAGCACCGACAGCTCCTACGAGCAGTACTTC. Amino acids: CASSTDSSYEQYF.

This clone has just one count. This chain connects TRBV19 to TRBJ1-5; TRBD1 is a possible D gene (6 bases). This CDR3 has 13 residues. Germline CDR1 is LNHDA and CDR2 is SQIVND (reference sequence). Trimming removed 5 bases from V and 8 bases from J, with 13 bases in between. CDR3 nucleotide sequence: TGTGCCAGTAGTGGACAGCCGCCTGAGCCCCAGCATTTT. It specifies CASSGQPPEPQHF.

The V gene is TRBV2, the J gene TRBJ1-2; possible D gene TRBD1, 5 bases. The CDR3 is 15 residues long. Trimming left V 1 base short and J 7 bases short, with 16 bases between. Germline CDR1 and CDR2: SNHLY and FYNNEI. The CDR3 DNA sequence: TGTGCCAGCAGTGAAGGGCGCCAGGGCTCTGGTGGCTACACCTTC. It translates to CASSEGRQGSGGYTF.